Listed below are T cell receptor beta chains from one sample, sequenced in a study of PD-L1 blockade in urothelial cancer. Data came from immunoSEQ multiplex PCR; TCRdb stores just in-frame clones and leaves some out. The data hold approximately 100,000 clones, with about 90% observed a single time. Sequencing was performed on PBMCs, taken around atezolizumab (anti-PD-L1) treatment. These receptors came from a woman older than 75 with urothelial cancer. CDR3s include the opening cysteine and the closing phenylalanine or tryptophan. A D gene is named only where the DNA matches it firmly. The size field is filled for only some rows; it gives once, few, many or a size class.

>.|TRBJ2-1|TRBV6-1|TRBD2
CASSAGLAGVGEQFF
TGTGCCAGCAGTGCGGGACTAGCGGGAGTTGGTGAGCAGTTCTTC
>.|TRBJ2-3|TRBV30|TRBD2
CAWNRKGAGGPGDTQYF
TGTGCCTGGAACCGGAAGGGTGCGGGAGGGCCGGGAGATACGCAGTATTTT
>.|TRBJ2-7|TRBV18|TRBD1
CASSPEQGGTYEQYF
TGTGCCAGCTCACCGGAACAGGGGGGAACCTACGAGCAGTACTTC
>.|TRBJ2-1|TRBV27|TRBD2
CASSFGLGRGEQFF
TGTGCCAGCAGCTTCGGACTAGGGAGGGGTGAGCAGTTCTTC
>.|TRBJ1-5|TRBV6-6|.
CASSWTANQPQHF
TGTGCCAGCAGTTGGACAGCTAATCAGCCCCAGCATTTT
>.|TRBJ1-3|TRBV9|.
CASSVNAGGVLGNTIYF
TGTGCCAGCAGCGTAAATGCCGGGGGGGTTTTAGGAAACACCATATATTTT
>.|TRBJ2-3|TRBV5-6|TRBD2
CASSFRLAGFTDTQYF
TGTGCCAGCAGCTTTAGACTAGCGGGGTTCACAGATACGCAGTATTTT
>.|TRBJ1-3|TRBV15|.
CATSRDRGAGNTIYF
TGTGCCACCAGCAGAGATCGGGGGGCTGGAAACACCATATATTTT
>.|TRBJ1-2|TRBV4-1|TRBD1
CASSQVTGGEGYTF
TGCGCCAGCAGCCAAGTTACAGGGGGCGAAGGCTACACCTTC
>once|TRBJ2-5|TRBV5-1|.
CASSPGPRETQYF
TGCGCCAGCAGCCCCGGTCCGCGGGAGACCCAGTACTTC
>.|TRBJ2-7|TRBV6-6|.
CASSFPSQSSEQYF
TGTGCCAGCAGTTTCCCGTCACAGTCGTCGGAGCAGTACTTC
>few|TRBJ2-5|TRBV7-6|TRBD2
CASSLGSTGGRETQYF
TGTGCCAGCAGCTTAGGAAGCACGGGAGGGCGAGAGACCCAGTACTTC
>.|TRBJ2-1|TRBV6-1|TRBD2
CASSEGLYDEQFF
TGTGCCAGCAGTGAGGGACTATACGATGAGCAGTTCTTC
>once|TRBJ1-1|TRBV27|.
CASGRNTEAFF
TGTGCCAGCGGTAGGAACACTGAAGCTTTCTTT
>.|TRBJ1-5|TRBV6-6|.
CASSYNVRGQPQHF
TGTGCCAGCAGTTACAATGTCCGGGGGCAGCCCCAGCATTTT
>.|TRBJ1-2|TRBV4-1|.
CASSQSGGQYGYTF
TGCGCCAGCAGCCAGAGTGGAGGACAGTATGGCTACACCTTC
>.|TRBJ1-1|TRBV2|TRBD1
CASSGGQGPTNTEAFF
TGTGCCAGCAGTGGTGGACAGGGGCCGACGAACACTGAAGCTTTCTTT
>.|TRBJ2-3|TRBV2|.
CASSEGLLTDTQYF
TGTGCCAGCAGTGAAGGGCTTCTCACAGATACGCAGTATTTT
>once|TRBJ1-5|TRBV5-6|.
CASSYQGNQPQHF
TGTGCCAGCAGCTACCAGGGGAATCAGCCCCAGCATTTT
>.|TRBJ2-1|TRBV27|.
CASSARSVVNEQFF
TGTGCCAGCAGCGCTAGGTCGGTCGTTAATGAGCAGTTCTTC
>.|TRBJ2-7|TRBV19|TRBD1
CASSISQGEWYEQYF
TGTGCCAGTAGTATATCACAGGGGGAATGGTACGAGCAGTACTTC
>.|TRBJ2-1|TRBV4-2|.
CASSQDSSNGYNEQFF
TGTGCCAGCAGCCAAGACTCCTCAAACGGCTACAATGAGCAGTTCTTC
>.|TRBJ2-1|TRBV7-9|.
CASSPGQTSYNEQFF
TGTGCCAGCAGCCCGGGACAAACCTCCTACAATGAGCAGTTCTTC
>once|TRBJ1-1|TRBV28|TRBD1
CASRPPDRANTEAFF
TGTGCCAGCAGGCCACCGGACAGGGCGAACACTGAAGCTTTCTTT
>.|TRBJ2-2|TRBV30|TRBD1
CALDRSSGGELFF
TGTGCCTTGGACAGGTCTAGTGGCGGGGAGCTGTTTTTT
>.|TRBJ1-1|TRBV19|.
CASTGFTEAFF
TGTGCCAGTACCGGGTTCACTGAAGCTTTCTTT
>.|TRBJ2-2|TRBV5-1|TRBD1
CASSFQGTENTGELFF
TGCGCCAGCAGCTTCCAAGGGACAGAGAACACCGGGGAGCTGTTTTTT
>.|TRBJ1-1|TRBV10-1|.
CASSEGQMNTEAFF
TGCGCCAGCAGTGAGGGACAGATGAACACTGAAGCTTTCTTT